This T cell receptor (beta chain) was identified during a study of control samples from healthy donors and cancer patients. This clone was counted a single time. TCRdb keeps only in-frame clones here, not all; method: immunoSEQ multiplex PCR. The data hold over 150,000 clones, with around 94% observed a single time. Germline trimming cut 5 bases from V and 4 bases from J; bases unmatched to any gene: 7. The CDR3 runs to 15 residues. CDR1 and CDR2 (germline): MNHEY, SMNVEV (reference sequence). The clonotype was recovered from a man in his sixties with colorectal cancer. The chain has TRBV27 and TRBJ2-1; TRBD2 matches 8 bases. The source material was PBMCs. DNA of the CDR3: TGTGCCAGCAGTCCCTTACTAGCGGTATACAATGAGCAGTTCTTC. Protein product: CASSPLLAVYNEQFF.